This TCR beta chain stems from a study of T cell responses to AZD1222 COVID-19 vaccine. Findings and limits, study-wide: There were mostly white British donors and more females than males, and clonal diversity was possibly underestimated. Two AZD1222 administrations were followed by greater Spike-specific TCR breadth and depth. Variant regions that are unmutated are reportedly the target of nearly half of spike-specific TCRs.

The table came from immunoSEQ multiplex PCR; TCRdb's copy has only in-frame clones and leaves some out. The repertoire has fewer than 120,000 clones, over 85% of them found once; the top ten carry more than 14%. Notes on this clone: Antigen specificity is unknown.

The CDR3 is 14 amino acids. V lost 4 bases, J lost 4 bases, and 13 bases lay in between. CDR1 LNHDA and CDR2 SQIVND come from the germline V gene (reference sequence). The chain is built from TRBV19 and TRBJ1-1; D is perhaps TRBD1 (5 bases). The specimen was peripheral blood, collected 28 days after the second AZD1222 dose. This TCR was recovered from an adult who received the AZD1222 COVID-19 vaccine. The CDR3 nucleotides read TGTGCCAGTAGTAACGGGGGGAGAAGCACTGAAGCTTTCTTT. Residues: CASSNGGRSTEAFF.